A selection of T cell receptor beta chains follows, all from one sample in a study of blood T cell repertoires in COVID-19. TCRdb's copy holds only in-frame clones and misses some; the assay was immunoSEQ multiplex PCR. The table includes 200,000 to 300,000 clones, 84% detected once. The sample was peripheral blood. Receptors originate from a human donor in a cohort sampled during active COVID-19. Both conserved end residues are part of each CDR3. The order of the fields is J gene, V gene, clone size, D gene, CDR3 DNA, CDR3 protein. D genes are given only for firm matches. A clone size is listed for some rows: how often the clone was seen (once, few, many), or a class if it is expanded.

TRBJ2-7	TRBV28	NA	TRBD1	TGTGCCAGCAGTCCCTGGACAGGGGGTATTTACGAGCAGTACTTC	CASSPWTGGIYEQYF
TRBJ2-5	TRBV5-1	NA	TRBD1	TGCGCCAGCAGCTGGGGACAGGTCGTCCAGGAGACCCAGTACTTC	CASSWGQVVQETQYF
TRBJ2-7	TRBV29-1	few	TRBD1	TGCAGCGTTGTACTTGTGGGGCAGGGGGCTTTCTACGAGCAGTACTTC	CSVVLVGQGAFYEQYF
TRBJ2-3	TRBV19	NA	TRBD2	TGTGCCAGTAGCCCGGCCGGGGGGGCTCCAGCCTTT	CASSPAGGAPAF
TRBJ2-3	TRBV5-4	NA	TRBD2	TGTGCCAGCAGCTTCGGACTAGCAGGAGATACGCAGTATTTT	CASSFGLAGDTQYF
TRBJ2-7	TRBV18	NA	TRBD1	TGTGCCAGCTCACGGGACAGGGCCAACTACGAGCAGTACTTC	CASSRDRANYEQYF
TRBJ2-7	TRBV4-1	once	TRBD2	TGCGCCAGCAGCCAAGAACCTCGGGGTAGCGGGAGGGCGTACGAGCAGTACTTC	CASSQEPRGSGRAYEQYF
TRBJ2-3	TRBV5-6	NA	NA	TGTGCCAGCAGCTTCCCCAGAGATACGCAGTATTTT	CASSFPRDTQYF
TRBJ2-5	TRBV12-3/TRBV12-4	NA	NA	TGTGCCAGCAGTTTTACAGCACAAGAGACCCAGTACTTC	CASSFTAQETQYF
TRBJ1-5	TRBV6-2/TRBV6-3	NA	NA	TGTGCCAGCAGTTACCCGGGTAAAAGCAATCAGCCCCAGCATTTT	CASSYPGKSNQPQHF
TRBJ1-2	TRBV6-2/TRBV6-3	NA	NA	TGTGCCAGCACCCCAGGGACATCTTCTAACTATGGCTACACCTTC	CASTPGTSSNYGYTF
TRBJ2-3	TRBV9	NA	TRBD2	TGTGCCAGCAGCGTAGACACTAGCGGGGGGGTCACAGATACGCAGTATTTT	CASSVDTSGGVTDTQYF
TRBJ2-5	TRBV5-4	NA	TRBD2	TGTGCCAGCAGCTTGCAGCGGGGGGTCCAAGAGACCCAGTACTTC	CASSLQRGVQETQYF
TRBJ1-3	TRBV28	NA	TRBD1	TGTGCCAGCAGTCGACAGGGTTCTGGAAACACCATATATTTT	CASSRQGSGNTIYF
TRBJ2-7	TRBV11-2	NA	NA	TGTGCCAGCAGCTTGCAGCGGCACTCCTACGAGCAGTACTTC	CASSLQRHSYEQYF
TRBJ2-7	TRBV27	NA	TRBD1	TGTGCCAGCAGTCACGGGACAGGGGGCTACGAGCAGTACTTC	CASSHGTGGYEQYF
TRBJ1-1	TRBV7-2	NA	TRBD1	TGTGCCAGCAGACCCTTGGGCGTTAACAGGGGAAGGCTGAACACTGAAGCTTTCTTT	CASRPLGVNRGRLNTEAFF
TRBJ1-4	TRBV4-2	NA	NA	TGTGCCAGCAGCCAAGACCCTCGGGGAGGTGTAGGGACTAATGAAAAACTGTTTTTT	CASSQDPRGGVGTNEKLFF
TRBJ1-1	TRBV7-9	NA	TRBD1	TGTGCCAGCAGCTCCTCTACAGGGGGAGCTTTCTTT	CASSSSTGGAFF
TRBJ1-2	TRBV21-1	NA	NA	TGTGCCAGCAGCAAGCCAATTGACGGGTCGCCGGCTAACTATGGCTACACCTTC	CASSKPIDGSPANYGYTF
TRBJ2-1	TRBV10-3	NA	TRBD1	TGTGCCATCAGTGAGGGGGGGTATTGGGGACAGGGACTCCACAATGAGCAGTTCTTC	CAISEGGYWGQGLHNEQFF
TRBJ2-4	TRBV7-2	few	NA	TGTGCCAGCAGCCCTGGACATAACCTAAACATTCAGTACTTC	CASSPGHNLNIQYF
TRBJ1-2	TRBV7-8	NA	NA	TGTGCCAGCAGCTCGACGGGAGCAGATGGCTACACCTTC	CASSSTGADGYTF
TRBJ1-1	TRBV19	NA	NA	TGTGCCAGTAGGGGGGCAATGAACACTGAAGCTTTCTTT	CASRGAMNTEAFF
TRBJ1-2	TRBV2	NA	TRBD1	TGTGCCAGCAGGTGGGATGGGACAGGGGATGGCTACACCTTC	CASRWDGTGDGYTF
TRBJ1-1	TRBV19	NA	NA	TGTGCCAGTAAGACCGAGACAGGACGCTTGCGGGAAGCTTTCTTT	CASKTETGRLREAFF
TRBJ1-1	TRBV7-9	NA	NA	TGTGCCAGCAGCTTAGCGACGGGGGGCACTGAAGCTTTCTTT	CASSLATGGTEAFF
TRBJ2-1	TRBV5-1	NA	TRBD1	TGCGCCAGCATCGATGGGACAGGGTTTAAGAATGAGCAGTTCTTC	CASIDGTGFKNEQFF
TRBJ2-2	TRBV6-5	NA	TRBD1	TGTGCCAGCAGTACCAGGGGGCTAGGCGGGGAGCTGTTTTTT	CASSTRGLGGELFF
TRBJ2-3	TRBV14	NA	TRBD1	TGTGCCAGCAGCCAGCGACAGGGGGTGATTCCAGATACGCAGTATTTT	CASSQRQGVIPDTQYF
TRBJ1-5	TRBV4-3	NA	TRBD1	TGCGCCAGCAGCCGTGGGGCAGGGGGACAGCCCCAGCATTTT	CASSRGAGGQPQHF
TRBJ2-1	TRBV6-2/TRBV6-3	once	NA	TGTGCCAGCAGTTACAAAGGGCAGGGGCGAAACAATGAGCAGTTCTTC	CASSYKGQGRNNEQFF
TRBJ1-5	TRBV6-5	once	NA	TGTGCCAGCAGTCGAGACAACAGCAATCAGCCCCAGCATTTT	CASSRDNSNQPQHF
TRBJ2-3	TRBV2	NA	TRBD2	TGTGCCAGCAGTGATCAGGCGGGGGGGCAGGCCGGGAAGGCAGATACGCAGTATTTT	CASSDQAGGQAGKADTQYF
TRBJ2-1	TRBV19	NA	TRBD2	TGTGCCAGTAGTAGATCCGGGACTAGCGGGAGCTCTACTGAGCAGTTCTTC	CASSRSGTSGSSTEQFF
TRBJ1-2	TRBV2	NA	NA	TGTGCCAGCAGGCCCTCCGGGACAAGCTCCTATGGCTACACCTTC	CASRPSGTSSYGYTF
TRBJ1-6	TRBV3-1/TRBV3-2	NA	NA	TGTGCCAGCAGCCAGACCGACGGGTTCTCACCCCTCCACTTT	CASSQTDGFSPLHF
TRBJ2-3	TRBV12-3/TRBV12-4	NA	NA	TGTGCCAGCAGACAAGCCGGGGCAGATACGCAGTATTTT	CASRQAGADTQYF
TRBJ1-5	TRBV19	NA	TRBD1	TGTGCCAGTAGGCCGACAGGGGTGAGCAATCAGCCCCAGCATTTT	CASRPTGVSNQPQHF
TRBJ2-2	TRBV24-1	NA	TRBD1	TGTGCCACCGAGGGACCGACAGGGATTAACACCGGGGAGCTGTTTTTT	CATEGPTGINTGELFF
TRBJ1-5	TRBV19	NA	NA	TGTGCCAGTAGACTCGACAGGTATAGCAATCAGCCCCAGCATTTT	CASRLDRYSNQPQHF